Given below is one TCR beta chain in context. This entry is derived from a study of blood T cell repertoires in COVID-19. The CDR3 covers 15 residues. CDR1 is GTSNPN, CDR2 SVGIG, per germline (reference sequence). V trimming: 6 bases; J trimming: 5 bases; junction bases outside the gene matches: 10. Authors' methods: Amplification of reference gene primers provided the estimated nucleated cell counts. Assay: immunoSEQ multiplex PCR; the TCRdb copy retains only in-frame clones and omits some. V and J calls and clone size are as listed in that table; D and trimming were resolved from the DNA. The sample consists of under 250,000 clones, 85% of them appearing once.

This clonotype originated in a woman between 45 and 65 years old with acute COVID-19. The genes are TRBV30 and TRBJ1-1; 12 bases are a match to TRBD1. Sequenced input: PBMCs or T cells enriched from blood (not recorded which). CDR3 protein: CACLPGQGALTEAFF. The DNA of the CDR3 is TGTGCCTGCCTCCCGGGACAGGGGGCTTTAACTGAAGCTTTCTTT.